This TCR beta chain was sequenced for a study of blood T cells in healthy people across ages. With a J-beta primer mix and a sample-barcoded 5' primer, a second PCR ran roughly 6 to 11 cycles. TCRdb itself ran the 5' RACE reads through MiXCR, one entry per CDR3 protein. The top ten clones hold 7.7% of a sample with around 1,500,000 distinct CDR3 sequences, about 30% of them seen once. V was cut by 6 bases and J by 5 bases, with 14 bases left in between. The CDR3 spans 13 residues. The germline gives CDR1 KGHSH, CDR2 LQKENI. This clonotype appeared a few times. This TCR was sampled from a woman in her 30s in good health. Material: blood. The V gene is TRBV18, the J gene TRBJ2-7; perhaps D is TRBD1 or TRBD2 (5 bases each). The CDR3 DNA sequence: TGTGCCAGCTCCCCCGGGACCCAAGACGAGCAGTACTTC. This codes for CASSPGTQDEQYF.